These 23 T cell receptor beta chains originate from one sample sequenced in a study of cytomegalovirus exposure and HLA in healthy donors. The PCR made use of 60 Vbeta and 13 Jbeta primers. Assay: immunoSEQ multiplex PCR; the TCRdb copy retains only in-frame clones and omits some. The sample yields 95,000 to 100,000 clones, roughly three quarters seen once. Source material: PBMCs. These receptors were taken from a woman aged 60 to 75 in good health and CMV-seronegative.

This chain joins TRBV6-5 and TRBJ2-5; 11 bases line up with TRBD1. Trimming cost V 6 bases and J 5 bases; bases outside gene matches: 5. The CDR3 sequence is 14 residues long. Germline loops: CDR1 MNHEY, CDR2 SVGAGI. DNA for the CDR3: TGTGCCAGCAGCCGGACAGGGGGCTCGGAGACCCAGTACTTC. Encoded protein: CASSRTGGSETQYF.

This clone is a singleton in its sample. This chain connects TRBV27 to TRBJ1-1, with TRBD1 matching over 7 bases. V shed 0 bases, J shed 5 bases, and the junction held 9 bases outside the gene matches. The germline CDR1 and CDR2 sequences are MNHEY and SMNVEV (reference sequence). This CDR3 region has 16 residues. The CDR3 DNA reads as TGTGCCAGCAGTTTATCCCCGTGGACAGGACTTACTGAAGCTTTCTTT. This gives the protein CASSLSPWTGLTEAFF.

This rearrangement joins TRBV15 to TRBJ1-1; 7 nucleotides match TRBD1. The CDR3 extends over 17 amino acids. Germline lookup yields CDR1 LNHNV and CDR2 YYDKDF (reference sequence). After removal of 4 bases from V and 4 bases from J, the junction contained 15 bases not matched to a gene. The CDR3 nucleotides are TGTGCCACCAGCATACTCGACAGGGAGGATGTGGTCACTGAAGCTTTCTTT. Its protein product is CATSILDREDVVTEAFF.

V and J are TRBV9 and TRBJ1-1; no clear D gene. The CDR3 is 14 residues long. The germline gives CDR1 SGDLS, CDR2 YYNGEE. Trimming removed 0 bases from V and 2 bases from J, with 8 bases in between. The CDR3 loop is CASSVGQANTEAFF. CDR3 nucleotide sequence: TGTGCCAGCAGCGTAGGGCAGGCAAACACTGAAGCTTTCTTT.

J is TRBJ2-1 and V is TRBV6-4; a weak D match, TRBD2 (5 bases). CDR3 length: 17 residues. Germline V gene sequence: CDR1 MRHNA, CDR2 SNTAGT. Deletions cut 0 bases from V and 7 bases from J, with 19 bases between. CDR3 nucleotides: TGTGCCAGCAGTGACTCGAGTAGCATGGGGTCGGGAAATGAGCAGTTCTTC. Translation gives CASSDSSSMGSGNEQFF.

V usage is TRBV10-2 and J usage is TRBJ2-7; D unresolved. Trimming shortened V by 2 bases and J by 0 bases, and 11 bases separated the two germline ends. CDR1 is WSHSY, CDR2 SAAADI, per germline. CDR3 length: 15 amino acids. CDR3 coding DNA: TGCGCCAGCAGTGAGGTCGGCGGCAGCTCCTACGAGCAGTACTTC. As protein: CASSEVGGSSYEQYF.

V and J are TRBV7-6 and TRBJ2-2; TRBD2 agrees at 7 bases. The CDR3 loop spans 17 amino acids. The germline V gene has CDR1 SGHVS and CDR2 FNYEAQ. Trimming removed 4 bases from V and 2 bases from J; junction bases left unmatched: 10. The CDR3 DNA reads as TGTGCCAGCAGCTCACTAGCGACAGAGGGTAACACCGGGGAGCTGTTTTTT. Encoded protein: CASSSLATEGNTGELFF.

This clone was counted only a few times. V and J are TRBV18 and TRBJ1-2; 12 nucleotides match TRBD1. The CDR3 spans 16 residues. Looked up from germline, CDR1 is KGHSH and CDR2 is LQKENI. With V trimmed by 4 bases and J by 8 bases, 11 bases remained unmatched. The CDR3 protein is CASSRSGTGGAEGYTF. The CDR3 DNA is TGTGCCAGCTCACGCTCCGGGACAGGGGGCGCGGAGGGCTACACCTTC.

The rearrangement uses TRBV5-6 and TRBJ2-7; 9 bases align to TRBD1. Per the germline V gene, CDR1 is SGHDT and CDR2 is YYEEEE. The CDR3 runs 14 residues. The V segment lost 2 bases and the J segment 2 bases; nucleotides outside the gene matches: 2. The CDR3 DNA sequence: TGTGCCAGCAGCTTACAGGGGGCTGCCTACGAGCAGTACTTC. It translates to CASSLQGAAYEQYF.

J is TRBJ2-7 and V is TRBV9; 10 bases line up with TRBD2. The CDR3 runs to 16 residues. CDR1 and CDR2 (germline): SGDLS, YYNGEE. J gave up 9 bases and V 0 bases, and 12 bases lay outside the gene matches. CDR3 sequence: CASSVDPGLANGVQYF. CDR3 DNA: TGTGCCAGCAGCGTAGATCCGGGACTAGCGAATGGTGTGCAGTACTTC. The whole variable domain, filled in from reference TRBV9 and TRBJ2-7, reads DSGVTQTPKHLITATGQRVTLRCSPRSGDLSVYWYQQSLDQGLQFLIQYYNGEERAKGNILERFSAQQFPDLHSELNLSSLELGDSALYFCASSVDPGLANGVQYFGPGTRLTVT.

The chain has TRBV28 and TRBJ1-5, with 8 nucleotides matching TRBD1. V was pared by 6 bases and J by 2 bases, with 6 bases of the junction left unmatched. Germline V gene sequence: CDR1 MDHEN, CDR2 SYDVKM. This CDR3 spans 15 amino acids. CDR3 DNA sequence: TGTGCCAGCAGCCCAGGGGGCCAGGGCAATCAGCCCCAGCATTTT. As protein: CASSPGGQGNQPQHF.

This clone is a singleton in its sample. J is TRBJ1-2 and V is TRBV5-6; TRBD1 matches 7 bases. There are 15 residues in the CDR3. V lost 2 bases, J lost 3 bases, and 7 bases stayed unmatched. CDR1 is SGHDT, CDR2 YYEEEE, per germline. The CDR3 here is CASSLPRQGYYGYTF. The CDR3 DNA reads as TGTGCCAGCAGCTTACCCCGACAGGGCTACTATGGCTACACCTTC.

V is TRBV6-5 and J is TRBJ1-2; TRBD1 is a possible D gene (5 bases). Germline values: CDR1 MNHEY, CDR2 SVGAGI. The germline V and J ends were trimmed by 0 bases and 5 bases, with 7 bases remaining between them. This CDR3 region has 13 residues. The CDR3 reads CASSYSGGYGYTF. The DNA for the CDR3 is TGTGCCAGCAGTTACTCGGGGGGATATGGCTACACCTTC.

V usage is TRBV7-9 and J usage is TRBJ1-5; D gene unclear. This CDR3 has 13 amino acids. V lost 4 bases and J 7 bases, leaving 11 bases between the germline ends. CDR1 and CDR2 from the germline V gene are SEHNR and FQNEAQ (reference sequence). CDR3 bases: TGTGCCAGCAGCTCTGATCCGGGGCAGCCCCAGCATTTT. The encoded protein is CASSSDPGQPQHF.

This clone was counted only a few times. At one of its ends the junction is not consistent with the germline gene, which may arise from a read error. The genes are TRBV4-3 and TRBJ1-3; no definite D call. CDR1 and CDR2 from the germline V gene are LGHNA and YSLEER. CDR3 length equals 12 residues. The CDR3 loop is CASSQDGDTIYF. The CDR3 nucleotides read TGCGCCAGCAGCCAAGATGGAGACACCATATATTTT.

V usage is TRBV6-5 and J usage is TRBJ1-2; D perhaps matches TRBD1 (5 bases). CDR3 size: 15 residues. Trimming left V 0 bases short and J 8 bases short, with 16 bases between. Germline V lookup: CDR1 MNHEY, CDR2 SVGAGI. This chain's CDR3 is CASSYSSDSRNGYTF. The DNA for the CDR3 is TGTGCCAGCAGTTACTCGAGCGACAGCCGAAACGGCTACACCTTC.

This clone was found a few times. The chain couples TRBV2 to TRBJ2-2; 9 nucleotides match TRBD2. The V and J ends lost 2 bases and 6 bases, in that order; junction bases with no gene match: 4. Per the germline V gene, CDR1 is SNHLY and CDR2 is FYNNEI. The CDR3 is 15 amino acids. The CDR3 coding sequence is TGTGCCAGCAGTGAAATGCGGGGGGGCTCCGGGGAGCTGTTTTTT. This encodes CASSEMRGGSGELFF.

This chain connects TRBV30 to TRBJ1-1; 9 bases are shared with TRBD1. The CDR3 spans 17 residues. CDR1 is GTSNPN and CDR2 is SVGIG in the germline V gene (reference sequence). Trimming cost V 3 bases and J 5 bases; bases outside gene matches: 16. Written as DNA, the CDR3 is TGTGCCTGGAGGGGGGTGGGGACGACAGGGGGAGAAACTGAAGCTTTCTTT. Translation: CAWRGVGTTGGETEAFF.

There are a few counts of this clone. This rearrangement joins TRBV25-1 to TRBJ1-1, with 10 bases fitting TRBD1. V shed 4 bases, J shed 1 base, and the junction held 6 bases outside the gene matches. The germline V gene has CDR1 MGHDK and CDR2 SYGVNS. The CDR3 is 16 residues long. The chain's CDR3 is CASSADRGLRNTEAFF. The CDR3, as DNA: TGTGCCAGCAGTGCCGACAGGGGGCTGAGGAACACTGAAGCTTTCTTT.

This chain uses TRBV19 with TRBJ2-1; D gene ambiguous. CDR3 length: 14 residues. Trimming left V 6 bases short and J 5 bases short, with 14 bases between. Germline CDR1 LNHDA, CDR2 SQIVND (reference sequence). CDR3 DNA: TGTGCCAGTAGACGGCAGGCGCTCGACAATGAGCAGTTCTTC. Encoded protein: CASRRQALDNEQFF.

This chain uses TRBV5-1 with TRBJ1-5, with TRBD1 matching 10 bases. This CDR3 has 17 residues. The ends lost 4 bases at V and 4 bases at J; junction bases unmatched: 11. The V gene's germline CDR1 is SGHRS and CDR2 YFSETQ. The CDR3 loop is CASSPGTGAVLNQPQHF. The CDR3, as DNA: TGCGCCAGCAGCCCAGGGACAGGGGCCGTCTTAAATCAGCCCCAGCATTTT.

The chain has TRBV4-1 and TRBJ1-2, with D possibly matching TRBD1 (6 bases). The V gene's germline CDR1 is MGHRA and CDR2 YSYEKL. The CDR3 runs to 16 residues. V was cut by 2 bases and J by 5 bases, with 18 bases left in between. The CDR3 loop is CASSQQSQGRDYGYTF. In DNA form, the CDR3 reads TGCGCCAGCAGCCAACAAAGTCAGGGGAGAGATTATGGCTACACCTTC.

On this clone: One end of the junction is discordant with germline, which a read error may explain. The rearrangement uses TRBV18 and TRBJ1-1; D unresolved. The CDR3 is 14 amino acids. Germline CDR1 and CDR2: KGHSH and LQKENI. The CDR3 bases are TGTGCCGGCTCACCACTGGAGGGAAACACTGAAGCTTTCTTT. Its translation is CAGSPLEGNTEAFF.